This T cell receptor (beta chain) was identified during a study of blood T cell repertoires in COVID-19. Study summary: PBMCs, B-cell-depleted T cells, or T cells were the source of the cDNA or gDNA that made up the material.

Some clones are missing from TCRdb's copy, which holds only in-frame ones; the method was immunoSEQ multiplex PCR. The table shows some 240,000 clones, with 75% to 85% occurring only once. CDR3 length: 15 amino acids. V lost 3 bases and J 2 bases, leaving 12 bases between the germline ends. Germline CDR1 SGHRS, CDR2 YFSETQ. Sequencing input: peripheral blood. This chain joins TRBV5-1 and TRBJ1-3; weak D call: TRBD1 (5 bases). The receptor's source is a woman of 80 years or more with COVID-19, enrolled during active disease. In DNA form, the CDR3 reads TGCGCCAGCAGCTCCGACAGACTCACTGGAAACACCATATATTTT. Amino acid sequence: CASSSDRLTGNTIYF.